Following are 11 T cell receptor beta chains from one sample sequenced in a study of T cells in Graves' hyperthyroidism and ophthalmopathy (dated by TCRdb to about 2019). The method was multiplex PCR. The instrument given in TCRdb is Illumina HiSeq 2000. The TCR beta CDR3 regions were amplified from the RNA transcripts. The first round of RT-PCR for the TCR CDR3 was performed with the HTBI primer set and the Qiagen OneStep RT-PCR kit. TCRdb took the public reads, trimmed them with fastp at Q25, ran MiXCR for clone calling and kept in-frame beta chains. Duplicate CDR3 protein sequences are folded into a single record with the most common DNA and genes. The sample table lists a few hundred thousand distinct CDR3 sequences, around 46% of them with a count of one. The ten largest clones add up to 8% to 8.5% of the sample. Sequenced: peripheral blood or thyroid tissue (not recorded which). The receptors derive from a young woman with Graves' hyperthyroidism. Donor details come from another sample of the same person, matched by shared clones.

The gene calls are TRBV20-1 and TRBJ2-1, with D unresolved. The CDR3 runs 14 residues. V was clipped by 3 bases and J by 1 base, with 10 bases between them. Germline values: CDR1 DFQATT, CDR2 SNEGSKA (reference sequence). The chain's CDR3 is CSASIRYSYNEQFF. The DNA of the CDR3 is TGCAGTGCTAGTATAAGGTATTCCTACAATGAGCAGTTCTTC.

There are many counts of this clonotype. The genes are TRBV10-3 and TRBJ2-5, with unresolved D. From germline, CDR1 is ENHRY and CDR2 SYGVKD. The CDR3 is 15 residues long. V was cut by 4 bases and J by 1 base, with 13 bases left in between. CDR3: CAISGGRARQETQYF. The CDR3 nucleotides are TGTGCCATCAGTGGGGGAAGAGCGCGCCAAGAGACCCAGTACTTC.

There are many counts of this clonotype. One end of the junction varies from germline; a read error may be responsible. The genes are TRBV2 and TRBJ2-7; tentative D call: TRBD1 (5 bases). The germline V gene has CDR1 SNHLY and CDR2 FYNNEI. The CDR3 totals 10 residues. The CDR3 loop is CASSGTSSLF. CDR3 DNA: TGTGCCAGCAGTGGGACATCTTCGCTCTTC.

This chain links TRBV6-6 with TRBJ2-5; a weak D match, TRBD2 (6 bases). The CDR3 length is 13 residues. Per germline, CDR1 MNHNY and CDR2 SVGAGI (reference sequence). Trimming removed 6 bases from V and 1 base from J, with 9 bases in between. The CDR3 here is CASREAGQETQYF. DNA for the CDR3: TGTGCCAGCAGGGAAGCGGGCCAAGAGACCCAGTACTTC.

The chain carries TRBV2 and TRBJ1-5, with D maybe TRBD1 (5 bases). This CDR3 is 14 amino acids long. Trimming left V 4 bases short and J 4 bases short, with 11 bases between. CDR1 is SNHLY and CDR2 is FYNNEI in the germline V gene. CDR3 nucleotide sequence: TGTGCCAGCAGTGTCCACGGGACGAATCAGCCCCAGCATTTT. Translating it yields CASSVHGTNQPQHF.

This sequence joins TRBV20-1 and TRBJ2-7, with TRBD2 matching 8 bases. Looked up from germline, CDR1 is DFQATT and CDR2 is SNEGSKA (reference sequence). The CDR3 sequence is 12 residues long. After removal of 8 bases from V and 2 bases from J, the junction contained 5 bases not matched to a gene. The CDR3 sequence is CSYSGGTYEQYF. The CDR3 DNA sequence: TGCAGTTACTCGGGAGGGACCTACGAGCAGTACTTC.

This clonotype has a handful of counts. This chain joins TRBV11-2 and TRBJ2-2; D not certain. The CDR3 is made up of 15 amino acids. The V end was cut by 6 bases, the J end by 0 bases, with 11 bases between. CDR1 SGHAT and CDR2 FQNNGV come from the germline V gene. CDR3 protein: CASRDLHSNTGELFF. The CDR3 DNA is TGTGCCAGCAGGGACCTTCACTCGAACACCGGGGAGCTGTTTTTT. The complete variable domain, with remaining parts taken from reference TRBV11-2 and TRBJ2-2, reads EAGVAQSPRYKIIEKRQSVAFWCNPISGHATLYWYQQILGQGPKLLIQFQNNGVVDDSQLPKDRFSAERLKGVDSTLKIQPAKLEDSAVYLCASRDLHSNTGELFFGEGSRLTVL.

To note about this clonotype: It may be a read error: a sequence one base away is much more abundant. V usage is TRBV29-1 and J usage is TRBJ2-7; 9 nucleotides line up with TRBD1. Germline CDR1 and CDR2: SQVTM and ANQGSEA. This CDR3 spans 15 amino acids. The DNA for the CDR3 is TGCAGCGTTGAAGTAAGGGACAGGGTGGGCGTGGAGCGGTACTTC. Residues: CSVEVRDRVGVERYF.

The rearrangement joins TRBV7-9 to TRBJ2-5, with D tentatively TRBD2 (5 bases). Trimming pared 5 bases from V and 4 bases from J, leaving 11 bases between. This CDR3 region has 13 residues. Germline CDR1 is SEHNR and CDR2 is FQNEAQ (reference sequence). The CDR3 DNA follows: TGTGCCAGCAGCCGATCGGCGGGAGAGACCCAGTACTTC. It specifies CASSRSAGETQYF.

V usage is TRBV25-1 and J usage is TRBJ1-2; 7 nucleotides match TRBD1. The CDR3 is 14 amino acids. J was trimmed by 5 bases and V by 2 bases; bases with no gene match: 5. Germline V gene sequence: CDR1 MGHDK, CDR2 SYGVNS. CDR3 nucleotide sequence: TGTGCCAGCAGTGAAGGAGGGGGCGTTTATGGCTACACCTTC. Translation gives CASSEGGGVYGYTF.

This clonotype was observed many times. At one end, the junction sequence differs from germline, possibly due to a read error. The chain is built from TRBV29-1 and TRBJ1-2, with a weak D call TRBD1 (6 bases). The length of the CDR3 is 11 residues. The V gene's germline CDR1 is SQVTM and CDR2 ANQGSEA. The CDR3: CSVEDEGAGEF. CDR3 nucleotides: TGCAGCGTTGAAGATGAAGGGGCAGGGGAGTTC.